Described below is a single T cell receptor beta chain sequence and its context. The data stem from a study of blood T cell repertoires in COVID-19. Background on the study: Material from acute and convalescent COVID-19 was sourced from the United States, Italy and Spain.

Assay used: immunoSEQ multiplex PCR; TCRdb lists only in-frame clones, some missing. Of around 230,000 clones listed, roughly 83% are singletons. V was clipped by 0 bases and J by 3 bases, with 6 bases between them. Per germline, CDR1 SGDLS and CDR2 YYNGEE. The CDR3 spans 13 residues. Sequencing was done on a sample of peripheral blood. The chain joins TRBV9 to TRBJ1-1; possible D gene TRBD1, 6 bases. This clonotype was obtained from an elderly woman with acute or convalescent COVID-19. CDR3 amino acids: CASSVGTDTEAFF. Written as DNA, the CDR3 is TGTGCCAGCAGCGTAGGGACAGACACTGAAGCTTTCTTT.